A selection of T cell receptor beta chains follows, all from one sample in a study of OX40 agonist ivuxolimab in advanced cancers. Here immunoSEQ multiplex PCR was the method, and the copy in TCRdb shows in-frame clones only, minus some. Seen here are approximately 50,000 clones, over 90% observed once, and the top ten hold around 18%. The specimen comprised CD4+ or CD8+ T cells sorted from blood, sampled in a trial of the OX40 agonist ivuxolimab. The receptors here all came from an adult with an advanced solid tumor such as melanoma, head and neck, liver or kidney cancer. The CDR3 runs from the conserved cysteine through the conserved F or W. The D gene is left open where the match is weak. A row's size may be missing; if present it is once, few, many or a size class.

V gene	D gene	CDR3 length	clone size	J gene	CDR3 protein	CDR3 DNA
TRBV4-1	-	13	-	TRBJ2-7	CASSQHNRDEQYF	TGCGCCAGCAGCCAACATAACAGGGACGAGCAGTACTTC
TRBV6-5	-	15	-	TRBJ1-1	CASSYSRSGSTEAFF	TGTGCCAGCAGTTACTCGAGATCAGGGAGCACTGAAGCTTTCTTT
TRBV5-4	-	17	-	TRBJ1-1	CASSLLLPTGTYKEAFF	TGTGCCAGCAGCTTGTTACTCCCAACCGGGACTTATAAAGAAGCTTTCTTT
TRBV5-4	-	14	-	TRBJ2-7	CASSLEGEGYEQYF	TGTGCCAGCAGCTTGGAGGGGGAGGGCTACGAGCAGTACTTC
TRBV7-6	-	12	-	TRBJ1-1	CASSLGETEAFF	TGTGCCAGCTCATTAGGGGAAACTGAAGCTTTCTTT
TRBV14	-	17	-	TRBJ2-1	CASSPQFTGPSYNEQFF	TGTGCCAGCAGCCCCCAATTTACAGGACCCTCCTACAATGAGCAGTTCTTC
TRBV19	TRBD2	15	-	TRBJ2-1	CASGPGTSGTDEQFF	TGTGCCAGTGGACCCGGGACTAGCGGGACCGATGAGCAGTTCTTC
TRBV7-6	-	17	-	TRBJ1-6	CASSSNSRSGDLSPLHF	TGTGCCAGCAGTTCAAATTCCAGATCCGGGGATCTTTCACCCCTCCACTTT
TRBV29-1	-	16	once	TRBJ2-7	CSVGGHQDSTSYEQYF	TGCAGCGTTGGCGGCCATCAGGACAGCACCTCCTACGAGCAGTACTTC
TRBV27	TRBD2	15	-	TRBJ2-3	CASSLTSGRGDTQYF	TGTGCCAGCAGTCTGACTAGCGGGAGGGGAGATACGCAGTATTTT
TRBV2	TRBD2	15	-	TRBJ2-5	CASRLAGGPRETQYF	TGTGCCAGTCGTCTAGCGGGAGGGCCTCGAGAGACCCAGTACTTC
TRBV7-9	TRBD1	19	once	TRBJ1-5	CASSLAMSTGGVSNQPQHF	TGTGCCAGCAGCTTAGCGATGTCTACAGGGGGAGTTAGCAATCAGCCCCAGCATTTT
TRBV27	-	14	-	TRBJ2-7	CASSPSRNNYEQYF	TGTGCCAGCAGCCCCAGCCGAAACAACTACGAGCAGTACTTC
TRBV5-4	TRBD2	17	-	TRBJ2-2	CASSMPGLAGNTGELFF	TGTGCCAGCAGCATGCCCGGACTAGCGGGGAACACCGGGGAGCTGTTTTTT
TRBV19	-	13	-	TRBJ2-7	CASGPGRHYEQYF	TGTGCCAGCGGTCCGGGACGGCACTACGAGCAGTACTTC
TRBV10-3	-	14	-	TRBJ1-2	CAISESDLLYGYTF	TGTGCCATCAGTGAGTCCGACCTGCTCTATGGCTACACCTTC
TRBV19	TRBD1	17	-	TRBJ2-5	CASRSIRDREEKETQYF	TGTGCCAGCAGGAGCATCCGGGACAGGGAAGAAAAAGAGACCCAGTACTTC
TRBV15	TRBD2	17	-	TRBJ2-2	CATSRTGTSGSGRELFF	TGTGCCACCAGCAGAACCGGGACTAGCGGGAGTGGTCGGGAGCTGTTTTTT
TRBV4-1	-	14	-	TRBJ1-1	CASSLGALGTEAFF	TGCGCCAGCAGCCTCGGGGCGCTGGGCACTGAAGCTTTCTTT
TRBV30	-	12	-	TRBJ2-7	CAWGDGGYEQYF	TGTGCCTGGGGAGATGGCGGCTACGAGCAGTACTTC
TRBV27	TRBD1	15	-	TRBJ2-1	CASSAQGNTYNEQFF	TGTGCCAGCAGTGCACAGGGGAATACCTACAATGAGCAGTTCTTC
TRBV4-2	TRBD2	15	-	TRBJ2-7	CASSQGTSGPYEQYF	TGTGCCAGCAGCCAAGGGACTAGCGGGCCCTACGAGCAGTACTTC
TRBV6-5	-	11	once	TRBJ1-1	CASSYPPEAFF	TGTGCCAGCAGTTATCCACCTGAAGCTTTCTTT
TRBV6-5	TRBD1	13	-	TRBJ1-5	CASSQGVGQPQHF	TGTGCCAGCAGCCAGGGGGTCGGTCAGCCCCAGCATTTT
TRBV27	TRBD1	17	-	TRBJ1-5	CASSIRQGTEGNQPQHF	TGTGCCAGCAGTATCCGACAGGGGACGGAAGGCAATCAGCCCCAGCATTTT
TRBV13	TRBD2	19	-	TRBJ2-2	CASSLDEGGLAGQPGELFF	TGTGCCAGCAGCTTAGACGAGGGAGGACTAGCGGGACAACCCGGGGAGCTGTTTTTT
TRBV27	-	18	-	TRBJ2-5	CASSFLSGGLYSEETQYF	TGTGCCAGCAGTTTTTTGTCAGGGGGACTCTATTCGGAAGAGACCCAGTACTTC
TRBV11-2	-	13	-	TRBJ1-4	CASSFGTNEKLFF	TGTGCCAGCAGCTTTGGTACTAATGAAAAACTGTTTTTT
TRBV28	TRBD2	12	-	TRBJ2-7	CATWTRMNEQYF	TGTGCCACCTGGACTAGGATGAACGAGCAGTACTTC
TRBV9	TRBD2	16	-	TRBJ2-7	CASSVGLAGTTYEQYF	TGTGCCAGCAGCGTCGGACTAGCGGGGACGACCTACGAGCAGTACTTC
TRBV19	TRBD1	14	-	TRBJ2-7	CASSGQTGDYEQYF	TGTGCCAGTAGTGGACAGACAGGGGACTACGAGCAGTACTTC
TRBV11-2	-	14	-	TRBJ2-7	CASSLGGGTYEQYF	TGTGCCAGCAGCTTAGGCGGAGGGACCTACGAGCAGTACTTC
TRBV5-6	-	13	-	TRBJ1-1	CASRLEGWTEAFF	TGTGCCAGCAGATTAGAGGGGTGGACTGAAGCTTTCTTT
TRBV10-2	-	14	-	TRBJ2-3	CASSEGAGVDTQYF	TGCGCCAGCAGTGAGGGAGCCGGAGTCGATACGCAGTATTTT
TRBV4-3	TRBD2	15	once	TRBJ2-1	CASSHLTRTGGEQFF	TGCGCCAGCAGCCATTTAACTCGGACGGGGGGTGAGCAGTTCTTC
TRBV5-1	-	14	-	TRBJ2-7	CASSLVAASYEQYF	TGCGCCAGCAGCTTGGTAGCGGCCTCCTACGAGCAGTACTTC
TRBV18	-	15	-	TRBJ2-5	CASTRPRDDQETQYF	TGTGCCAGCACGCGACCTAGGGACGACCAAGAGACCCAGTACTTC
TRBV19	TRBD1	14	-	TRBJ2-7	CASSPGTGSYEQYF	TGTGCCAGTTCCCCCGGGACAGGTTCTTACGAGCAGTACTTC
TRBV9	TRBD2	15	-	TRBJ2-7	CASSVAGGVYYEQYF	TGTGCCAGCAGCGTAGCGGGGGGAGTTTATTACGAGCAGTACTTC
TRBV6-5	-	14	-	TRBJ1-2	CASSYSAANYGYTF	TGTGCCAGCAGTTACTCCGCGGCTAACTATGGCTACACCTTC
TRBV4-3	-	18	once	TRBJ2-1	CASSQDHVVGQGGDEQFF	TGCGCCAGCAGCCAAGATCATGTCGTAGGACAGGGAGGGGATGAGCAGTTCTTC
TRBV28	TRBD2	18	-	TRBJ2-1	CASFESEGTGGDPDEQFF	TGTGCCAGCTTTGAGAGTGAGGGAACGGGAGGGGATCCAGATGAGCAGTTCTTC
TRBV28	TRBD1	12	-	TRBJ2-4	CASSARDSTLYF	TGTGCCAGCAGTGCCCGGGACAGCACTCTGTACTTC
TRBV4-1	TRBD1	13	once	TRBJ2-5	CASGQDTEETQYF	TGCGCCAGCGGACAGGATACCGAAGAGACCCAGTACTTC
TRBV21-1	-	21	-	TRBJ1-3	CASSKALRRGRQGCCGNTIYF	TGTGCCAGCAGCAAAGCGCTTCGTAGGGGCCGACAGGGCTGCTGTGGAAACACCATATATTTT
TRBV10-1	TRBD1	16	-	TRBJ1-2	CASSEIPRTGADGYTF	TGCGCCAGCAGTGAGATCCCACGGACAGGCGCAGATGGCTACACCTTC
TRBV27	TRBD1	16	-	TRBJ1-5	CASSPVGTGGFQPQHF	TGTGCCAGCAGTCCGGTGGGGACAGGGGGATTTCAGCCCCAGCATTTT
TRBV4-1	-	15	-	TRBJ1-3	CASSQEGWGENTIYF	TGCGCCAGCAGCCAAGAGGGCTGGGGTGAAAACACCATATATTTT
TRBV14	TRBD1	15	-	TRBJ2-2	CASRPGQDNTGELFF	TGTGCCAGCAGACCGGGACAGGATAACACCGGGGAGCTGTTTTTT
TRBV6-5	-	13	few	TRBJ2-7	CASSPPTGYEQYF	TGTGCCAGCAGTCCTCCGACCGGTTACGAGCAGTACTTC